This T cell receptor beta chain came from a study of T cell responses to AZD1222 COVID-19 vaccine (dated by TCRdb to about 2021). Study-wide context: TCR sequencing was performed for 230 to 250 trial participants, of whom around 210 were given two doses of AZD1222 and 26 were given two doses of MenACWY control vaccine. Trial participants were enrolled into age subgroups of 18-55, 56-69 and 70-plus years, which contained around 140, 26 and 57 TCR-sequenced participants, respectively. Summary of the overall study and its limitations: Conclusions about previously exposed vaccinees were limited because only 5 or 6 AZD1222 recipients were SARS-CoV-2 seropositive at baseline. The whole spike protein was spanned by vaccine-associated CD4 TCRs, and dominant responses were seen in regions 160-218 and 743-854. Epitopes outside the regions mutated in the B.1.351 and B.1.1.7 variants were reportedly recognized by nearly half of the unique spike-specific TCRs. In the small 56-69-year group, the increase in depth fell short of significance, most likely because of low power. No day 14 peak-response samples were available, so repertoires were characterized only after the peak T cell response. After two AZD1222 doses, spike-specific TCR breadth and depth were significantly higher than at day 0 and than in MenACWY recipients. Participants were mostly white British and included more females than males, and it was suggested by the authors that clonal diversity may have been underestimated.

Measured from the cysteine to the phenylalanine, the CDR3 is 15 residues long. CDR3 DNA is the only sequence kept; it has 45 bases, read in frame from the first base. V drops 5 bases and J drops 2 bases, leaving 13 bases in between. As encoded in the germline V gene, CDR1 is MNHEY while CDR2 is SVGAGI. Regarding this clone: Its cognate antigen has yet to be identified. The sample holds no much larger clone one base away, and base qualities are not on file.

The CDR3 regions of human TCRbeta chains were analyzed by immunosequencing. The study's processing was this. Repertoire TCRs were checked for matches against a reference library of SARS-CoV-2-specific TCRs that had been generated using the MIRA antigen-specificity platform. Breadth was defined as the fraction of unique TCRs that were SARS-CoV-2-associated. Depth was defined as the fraction of total T cells that were SARS-CoV-2-associated. Using the MIRA data, each spike-specific TCR was assigned both to the spike region to which the TCR was reactive and to a CD4 or CD8 class. Log10-transformed breadth and depth values were compared by one-way ANOVA with Sidak's multiple comparisons tests. The source is immuneACCESS, and TCRdb retained only in-frame sequences with V and J called. Part of the clones is not carried over; for the studies checked, unresolved V genes explain less than half of this, and the remainder is unexplained. Clone size and V and J calls were adopted from that table, with D and trimming inferred from the DNA. The sample records 80,000 to 100,000 clones, around 85% of which are singletons. The biggest ten clones account for 11% of the sample.

The sample's time point label is to be understood as: about 28 days (+/-7) after the second vaccine dose. AZD1222 recipients given second doses at about 4 weeks or at about 12 weeks were pooled, since spike-specific TCR depth and breadth were not found to differ between the two schedules. Vaccinee samples came from UK trials COV001 and COV002, including a single-blind randomized controlled phase 2/3 trial of AZD1222 (ChAdOx1 nCoV-19) in healthy adults. Trial participant PBMC samples were collected at day 0 and day 28 after the second dose for TCRbeta chain sequencing. The sample in question was peripheral blood, obtained 28 days after the second AZD1222 dose. The chain joins TRBV6-5 to TRBJ1-5; D gene: possibly TRBD1, on 6 matching bases. The receptor was derived from an adult who received the AZD1222 COVID-19 vaccine. The bases are TGTGCCAGCAGTCCGGGGGGGCGCGGCAATCAGCCCCAGCATTTT. Translated, it gives CASSPGGRGNQPQHF.